This T cell receptor (beta chain) comes out of a study of response to subunit inactivated influenza vaccine. This clonotype has a count of ten or more. TCRdb processed the RT-PCR reads anew with MiXCR; each CDR3 protein has one entry. This repertoire shows more than 400,000 distinct CDR3 sequences, approximately 11% found once; its top ten account for 9.5% to 15%. V lost 0 bases and J lost 0, with 12 bases in between. Germline V lookup: CDR1 SQVTM, CDR2 ANQGSEA. The CDR3 loop spans 15 amino acids. The TCR comes from a man aged 50-59 years who received an inactivated influenza vaccine. V usage is TRBV29-1 and J usage is TRBJ2-7, with D possibly TRBD2 on 5 matching bases. Sequenced here: PBMCs from blood, sampled roughly 6 weeks after vaccination. The CDR3 DNA follows: TGCAGCGTTGAAGAGAAGGCGGGTAGCTCCTACGAGCAGTACTTC. Amino acids: CSVEEKAGSSYEQYF.